This T cell receptor beta chain was identified in a study of shared clonotypes between healthy human individuals. In the case of this clone: Its antigen is still unknown.

Donors were healthy HIV-negative adults without recently reported acute infections or vaccinations. Genomic DNA (from each subset) was split evenly across several immunoSEQ plates. Ten immunoSEQ deep assay plates held the unsorted PBMC DNA. Profiling relied on immunoSEQ multiplex PCR, and the TCRdb table lists in-frame clones only, not all of them. The sample yields about 530,000 clones, roughly 79% seen once. Study-wide results and caveats: An expected dependence of interdonor clonotype sharing on sequencing depth was noted.

The CDR3 runs to 13 residues. This chain links TRBV21-1 with TRBJ1-1. TRBV21-1 has pseudogene status. This receptor was identified in a middle-aged woman in good health. Some clones in this sample may be carry-over from other donors' samples. Source material: PBMCs. The CDR3 region is CASSTLRDTEAFF. For the CDR3, the DNA is TGTGCCAGCAGCACCCTGAGGGACACTGAAGCTTTCTTT.